Detailed here is one T cell receptor (beta chain). Its antigen remains unknown. The sample originates from a study of cytomegalovirus exposure and HLA in healthy donors. Study-wide findings and caveats: CMV antigen specificity of a few CMV-associated chains was confirmed in vitro. Sequencing likely generated an artifact that appeared as a cluster of highly shared sequence variants. The study labeled more than 150 TCR beta chains cytomegalovirus-associated. In a later analysis, an Asian-associated ancestry cluster reportedly showed fewer N-insertions than the approximately 620-donor mean.

V was pared by 5 bases and J by 2 bases, with 10 bases between. Germline CDR1 is LNHNV and CDR2 is YYDKDF (reference sequence). This CDR3 contains 13 residues. The PCR ran on 60 Vbeta and 13 Jbeta primers. Only in-frame clones appear in the TCRdb table, and some are missing; sequencing was by immunoSEQ multiplex PCR. This repertoire includes roughly 90,000 clones. V is TRBV15 and J is TRBJ2-7; D is possibly TRBD2 (5 bases). The receptor was derived from a man aged 50-59 years in good health and CMV-seropositive. Sequenced: PBMCs. This CDR3 reads CATSPQRTYEQYF. The DNA of the CDR3 is TGTGCCACCAGCCCTCAGCGGACCTACGAGCAGTACTTC.